Below, 27 T cell receptor beta chains from the same sample are listed, as sequenced in a study of blood T cell repertoires in COVID-19. Assay used: immunoSEQ multiplex PCR; TCRdb lists only in-frame clones, some missing. The sample shows fewer than 150,000 clones, 82% of them seen only once. The sample taken for sequencing was peripheral blood. The receptors derive from a woman older than 75 with acute or convalescent COVID-19.

V usage is TRBV4-1 and J usage is TRBJ2-7; 13 bases match TRBD2. CDR3 length: 16 residues. V was pared by 1 base and J by 6 bases, with 6 bases of the junction left unmatched. The germline V gene encodes CDR1 MGHRA and CDR2 YSYEKL. The CDR3 DNA is TGCGCCAGCAGCCAAGGGGGGACTAGCGGGACGTTCGAGCAGTACTTC. Translated, it gives CASSQGGTSGTFEQYF.

This sequence joins TRBV10-2 and TRBJ2-7; the match to TRBD2 covers 13 bases. The germline gives CDR1 WSHSY, CDR2 SAAADI. V lost 8 bases to trimming and J lost 0 bases; unmatched junction nucleotides: 10. This CDR3 comprises 17 residues. This CDR3 is CASPQTSGGPLSYEQYF. For the CDR3, the DNA is TGCGCCAGCCCTCAGACTAGCGGGGGGCCCCTCTCCTACGAGCAGTACTTC.

CDR3 sequence reads: CASSTRQGANTEAFF. The CDR3 nucleotides read TGTGCCAGCAGTACCCGACAGGGGGCGAATACTGAAGCTTTCTTT. V and J are TRBV27 and TRBJ1-1, with 10 bases aligning to TRBD1. The CDR3 consists of 15 residues. CDR1 is MNHEY and CDR2 is SMNVEV in the germline V gene (reference sequence). J was trimmed by 5 bases and V by 5 bases; bases with no gene match: 8.

The chain combines TRBV30 with TRBJ1-1; D ambiguous. V was trimmed by 2 bases and J by 5 bases, leaving 9 bases between them. This CDR3 has 12 amino acids. Per germline, CDR1 GTSNPN and CDR2 SVGIG (reference sequence). The CDR3 protein is CAWSHGETEAFF. In DNA, the CDR3 is TGTGCCTGGAGTCACGGTGAGACTGAAGCTTTCTTT.

The chain uses TRBV7-2 and TRBJ2-3; 9 bases line up with TRBD2. This CDR3 spans 16 amino acids. V lost 1 base and J lost 4; bases outside the gene matches: 6. Germline CDR1 SGHTA, CDR2 FQGNSA. CDR3 sequence: CASSLGLRGGPDTQYF. The CDR3 nucleotides read TGTGCCAGCAGCTTAGGTCTGCGGGGGGGGCCAGATACGCAGTATTTT. Complete variable domain (other parts from reference TRBV7-2 and TRBJ2-3): GAGVSQSPSNKVTEKGKDVELRCDPISGHTALYWYRQSLGQGLEFLIYFQGNSAPDKSGLPSDRFSAERTGGSVSTLTIQRTQQEDSAVYLCASSLGLRGGPDTQYFGPGTRLTVL.

The chain links TRBV6-5 to TRBJ2-1; perhaps TRBD1 as D (6 bases). The CDR3 totals 13 residues. CDR1 MNHEY and CDR2 SVGAGI come from the germline V gene. With 10 bases removed from V and 0 bases from J, the gap between germline ends came to 10 bases. CDR3: CATRQDSYNEQFF. The CDR3 bases are TGTGCCACAAGACAGGACTCCTACAATGAGCAGTTCTTC.

This chain uses TRBV10-1 with TRBJ2-1, with 9 bases that match TRBD2. V was pared by 4 bases and J by 7 bases, with 11 bases of the junction left unmatched. Germline CDR1 is WNHNN and CDR2 is SYGVQD (reference sequence). CDR3 length: 16 amino acids. The CDR3 nucleotides read TGCGCCAGCAGTGGAGGTCTAGCGGGACTCACTAATGAGCAGTTCTTC. Its translation: CASSGGLAGLTNEQFF.

This clone appeared a few times. The chain uses TRBV5-1 and TRBJ1-1, with TRBD1 identical over 8 bases. Germline CDR1 is SGHRS and CDR2 is YFSETQ. Losses at the gene ends were 3 bases for V and 4 bases for J; bases not matched to a gene: 2. The CDR3 has 13 amino acids. CDR3 loop: CASSSTGATEAFF. For the CDR3, the DNA is TGCGCCAGCAGCTCGACAGGGGCCACTGAAGCTTTCTTT.

The chain is built from TRBV5-5 and TRBJ1-1; D is unresolved. The germline V gene encodes CDR1 SGHKS and CDR2 YYEKEE (reference sequence). Between the trimmed V and J ends, which lost 6 bases and 4 bases, there was a span of 16 bases. The CDR3 is made up of 14 amino acids. CDR3 amino acids: CASTAMGISTEAFF. In nucleotides, the CDR3 is TGTGCCAGCACCGCAATGGGCATCTCCACTGAAGCTTTCTTT.

V and J are TRBV2 and TRBJ2-5, with D maybe TRBD1 (5 bases). V lost 7 bases and J lost 6, with 15 bases in between. The germline V gene has CDR1 SNHLY and CDR2 FYNNEI. The CDR3 contains 13 residues. The CDR3 DNA sequence: TGTGCCAGCATCGGTATGCAGGGAAAGACCCAGTACTTC. It yields the protein CASIGMQGKTQYF.

This chain uses TRBV19 with TRBJ1-5, with 10 bases that match TRBD1. The V gene end was trimmed by 10 bases and the J gene end by 4 bases; junction bases not matched to a gene: 10. Germline CDR1 reads LNHDA; CDR2 reads SQIVND (reference sequence). There are 15 residues in the CDR3. The CDR3 protein is CATNGQGVFNQPQHF. The CDR3 nucleotides read TGTGCCACAAATGGACAGGGGGTGTTTAATCAGCCCCAGCATTTT.

This clone was seen just once. J is TRBJ1-2 and V is TRBV11-2, with D hard to call. V was trimmed by 1 base and J by 3 bases, leaving 18 bases between them. In germline, CDR1 is SGHAT, CDR2 FQNNGV. The CDR3 is made up of 17 amino acids. CDR3 coding DNA: TGTGCCAGCAGCTTAGCTTTTGGCCAATTCCTAGACTATGGCTACACCTTC. Encoded protein: CASSLAFGQFLDYGYTF.

V is TRBV7-9 and J is TRBJ2-1; D gene unclear. Trimming took 5 bases from V and 7 from J, leaving 12 bases between them. The CDR3 spans 13 residues. Germline loops: CDR1 SEHNR, CDR2 FQNEAQ (reference sequence). CDR3 in amino acids: CASSVHGLNEQFF. CDR3 coding DNA: TGTGCCAGCAGCGTCCATGGGCTTAATGAGCAGTTCTTC. Using reference TRBV7-9 and TRBJ2-1 for the parts outside the CDR3, the full variable domain is DTGVSQNPRHKITKRGQNVTFRCDPISEHNRLYWYRQTLGQGPEFLTYFQNEAQLEKSRLLSDRFSAERPKGSFSTLEIQRTEQGDSAMYLCASSVHGLNEQFFGPGTRLTVL.

The rearrangement joins TRBV5-1 to TRBJ2-3; D not certain. The V end was cut by 0 bases, the J end by 0 bases, with 5 bases between. The germline V gene has CDR1 SGHRS and CDR2 YFSETQ. This CDR3 region has 14 residues. CDR3 residues: CASSLAESTDTQYF. The CDR3 DNA follows: TGCGCCAGCAGCTTGGCTGAGAGCACAGATACGCAGTATTTT.

The rearrangement uses TRBV5-1 and TRBJ2-3; possible D gene TRBD1, 5 bases. The CDR3 spans 14 residues. V shed 2 bases and J shed 3 bases, with 10 bases lying between them. CDR1 and CDR2 from the germline V gene are SGHRS and YFSETQ. CDR3 sequence: CASSLQAVTDTQYF. Here the CDR3 DNA reads TGCGCCAGCAGCTTACAGGCAGTGACAGATACGCAGTATTTT.

The genes are TRBV5-4 and TRBJ1-6, with 10 bases fitting TRBD1. With V trimmed by 4 bases and J by 10 bases, 5 bases remained unmatched. This CDR3 has 14 residues. Germline loops: CDR1 SGHNT, CDR2 YYREEE (reference sequence). The CDR3 DNA is TGTGCCAGCAGCGTAGACAGGGGGCAATCACCCCTCCACTTT. The encoded protein is CASSVDRGQSPLHF.

The rearrangement links TRBV19 to TRBJ1-1; TRBD1 matches 7 bases. V lost 3 bases, J lost 3 bases, and 10 bases stayed unmatched. Germline loops: CDR1 LNHDA, CDR2 SQIVND (reference sequence). CDR3 size: 16 residues. The CDR3 spells CASSILTGFGDTEAFF. DNA for the CDR3: TGTGCCAGTAGTATCCTGACAGGGTTTGGGGACACTGAAGCTTTCTTT.

The chain carries TRBV7-9 and TRBJ1-6; 7 bases match TRBD1. This CDR3 spans 18 amino acids. CDR1 is SEHNR, CDR2 FQNEAQ, per germline (reference sequence). J was trimmed by 0 bases and V by 5 bases; bases with no gene match: 10. CDR3 in DNA: TGTGCCAGCAGCACAATCGGGACAGAGAACTCCTATAATTCACCCCTCCACTTT. This gives the protein CASSTIGTENSYNSPLHF.

The chain is built from TRBV7-8 and TRBJ2-6, with a weak D call TRBD1 (6 bases). The CDR3 runs to 20 residues. CDR1 is SGHVS, CDR2 FQNEAQ, per germline. V was pared by 0 bases and J by 2 bases, with 20 bases between. The CDR3 region has the DNA TGTGCCAGCAGCTTAGCACGGGCAGGGGAGCTTGGAACTGGGGCCAACGTCCTGACTTTC. Its protein is CASSLARAGELGTGANVLTF.

The chain is built from TRBV7-2 and TRBJ2-5, with D possibly TRBD2 on 5 matching bases. The V gene lost 3 bases and the J gene lost 2 bases, with 10 bases spanning the gap. The CDR3 extends over 14 amino acids. Per the germline V gene, CDR1 is SGHTA and CDR2 is FQGNSA. Written as DNA, the CDR3 is TGTGCCAGCAGCTTCCTTAGCGTACAAGAGACCCAGTACTTC. Translated, it gives CASSFLSVQETQYF.

The rearrangement links TRBV14 to TRBJ2-5; 8 bases are a match to TRBD1. This CDR3 has 14 amino acids. The germline V gene has CDR1 SGHDN and CDR2 FVKESK. The V gene end was trimmed by 4 bases and the J gene end by 5 bases; junction bases not matched to a gene: 6. The CDR3 DNA follows: TGTGCCAGCAGCCCCCCAGGGGGCTGGGAGACCCAGTACTTC. It is translated as CASSPPGGWETQYF.

The sample holds one count of this clone. This chain joins TRBV4-1 and TRBJ2-7; 11 nucleotides agree with TRBD1. In germline, CDR1 is MGHRA, CDR2 YSYEKL. With 5 bases clipped from V and 4 bases from J, the junction kept 4 bases outside the gene matches. The CDR3 sequence is 14 residues long. The CDR3 region has the DNA TGCGCCAGCAGCTGGACAGGGGGCCCTTACGAGCAGTACTTC. Encoded protein: CASSWTGGPYEQYF.

The chain uses TRBV12-5 and TRBJ2-2, with a tentative D call TRBD2 (6 bases). The CDR3 contains 14 residues. Trimming removed 6 bases at V and 4 bases at J, with 12 bases between. Per the germline V gene, CDR1 is LGHNT and CDR2 is FRNRAP. This CDR3 reads CASGRDSLTGELFF. DNA of the CDR3: TGTGCTAGTGGCCGGGACTCCCTCACCGGGGAGCTGTTTTTT.

The V and J genes are TRBV28 and TRBJ1-2; D remains unclear. Trimming shortened V by 4 bases and J by 3 bases, and 3 bases separated the two germline ends. The CDR3 loop spans 11 amino acids. Germline CDR1 MDHEN, CDR2 SYDVKM. Written as DNA, the CDR3 is TGTGCCAGCAGTTCATACTATGGCTACACCTTC. Residues: CASSSYYGYTF.

This clone was observed a handful of times. CDR3 amino acids: CASSVGAGVGAEAFF. In DNA form, the CDR3 reads TGTGCCAGCAGCGTAGGGGCCGGGGTTGGGGCTGAAGCTTTCTTT. The rearrangement joins TRBV9 to TRBJ1-1; D ambiguous. Trimming shortened V by 0 bases and J by 6 bases, and 15 bases separated the two germline ends. The CDR3 has 15 residues. CDR1 and CDR2 from the germline V gene are SGDLS and YYNGEE.

This clone was found a few times. This chain joins TRBV18 and TRBJ2-1; no firm D call. CDR1 and CDR2 from the germline V gene are KGHSH and LQKENI. This CDR3 is 13 amino acids long. Trimming removed 0 bases from V and 8 bases from J, with 8 bases in between. This chain's CDR3 is CASSPPMGHEQFF. CDR3 DNA sequence: TGTGCCAGCTCACCACCGATGGGCCATGAGCAGTTCTTC.

The chain joins TRBV7-3 to TRBJ1-5, with D hard to call. The CDR3 contains 13 residues. The germline V gene encodes CDR1 SGHTA and CDR2 FQGTGA. Trimming removed 2 bases at V and 6 bases at J, with 8 bases between. The CDR3 DNA reads TGTGCCAGCAGCTTAGGGCCCACTCAGCCCCAGCATTTT. Translation: CASSLGPTQPQHF.